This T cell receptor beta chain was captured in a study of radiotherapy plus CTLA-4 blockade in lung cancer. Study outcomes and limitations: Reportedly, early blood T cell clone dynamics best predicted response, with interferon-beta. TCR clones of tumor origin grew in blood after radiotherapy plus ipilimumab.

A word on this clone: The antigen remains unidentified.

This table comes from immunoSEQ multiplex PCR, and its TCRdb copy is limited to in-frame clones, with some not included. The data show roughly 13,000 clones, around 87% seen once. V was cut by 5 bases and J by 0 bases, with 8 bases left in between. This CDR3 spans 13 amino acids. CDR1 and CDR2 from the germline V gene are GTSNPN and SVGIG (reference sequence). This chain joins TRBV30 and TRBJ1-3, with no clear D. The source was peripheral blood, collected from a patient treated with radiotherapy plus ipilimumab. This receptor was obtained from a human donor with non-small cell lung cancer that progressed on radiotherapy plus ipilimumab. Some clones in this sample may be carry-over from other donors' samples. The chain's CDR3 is CAWQTSSGNTIYF. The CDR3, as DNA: TGTGCCTGGCAAACGAGCTCTGGAAACACCATATATTTT.